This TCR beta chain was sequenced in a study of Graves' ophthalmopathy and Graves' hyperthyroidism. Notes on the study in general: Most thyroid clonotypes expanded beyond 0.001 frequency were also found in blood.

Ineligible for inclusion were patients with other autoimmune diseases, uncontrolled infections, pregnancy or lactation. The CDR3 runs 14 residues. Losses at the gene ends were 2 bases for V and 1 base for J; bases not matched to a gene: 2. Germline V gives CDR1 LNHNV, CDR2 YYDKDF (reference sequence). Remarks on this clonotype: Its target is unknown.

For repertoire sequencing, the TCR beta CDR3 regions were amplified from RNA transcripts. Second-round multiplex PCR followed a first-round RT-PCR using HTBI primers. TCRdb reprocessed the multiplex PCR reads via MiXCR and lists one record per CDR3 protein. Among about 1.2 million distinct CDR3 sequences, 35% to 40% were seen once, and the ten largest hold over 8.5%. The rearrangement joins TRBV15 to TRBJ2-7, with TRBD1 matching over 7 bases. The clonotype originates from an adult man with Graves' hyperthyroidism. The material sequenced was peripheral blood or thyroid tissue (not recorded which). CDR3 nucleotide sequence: TGTGCCACCAGCAGACAGGGGGTATCCTACGAGCAGTACTTC. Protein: CATSRQGVSYEQYF.